This is a list of T cell receptor beta chains from one sample in a study of blood T cell repertoires in COVID-19. Assay used: immunoSEQ multiplex PCR; TCRdb lists only in-frame clones, some missing. The sample contains a few hundred thousand clones, more than 80% of which appear only once. Input material: PBMCs or T cells enriched from blood (not recorded which). The receptors shown here come from a man aged 25 to 45 who had recovered from COVID-19. Both conserved end residues are part of each CDR3. D genes are given only for firm matches. The size entry is marked missing in some rows and otherwise reads once, few, many or a size class.

>once|TRBV7-2|-|TRBJ1-1
CASSPPNTEAFF
TGTGCCAGCTCCCCTCCGAACACTGAAGCTTTCTTT
>-|TRBV11-2|-|TRBJ2-6
CASSLEGSGANVLTF
TGTGCCAGCAGCTTAGAGGGGAGTGGGGCCAACGTCCTGACTTTC
>-|TRBV3-1/TRBV3-2|-|TRBJ2-3
CASSQGVERADTQYF
TGTGCCAGCTCTCAAGGGGTAGAGCGTGCAGATACGCAGTATTTT
>-|TRBV6-5|-|TRBJ2-2
CAIPGTLGTGELFF
TGTGCCATACCGGGGACTCTGGGCACCGGGGAGCTGTTTTTT
>-|TRBV7-9|-|TRBJ1-2
CASSLEGNGGYTF
TGTGCCAGCAGCTTAGAGGGGAATGGTGGCTACACCTTC
>-|TRBV10-1|TRBD2|TRBJ2-1
CASSQTSGSSYNEQFF
TGCGCCAGCAGCCAGACTAGCGGTTCATCCTACAATGAGCAGTTCTTC
>once|TRBV15|-|TRBJ2-3
CATSSFSPDTQYF
TGTGCCACCAGCAGTTTTAGCCCAGATACGCAGTATTTT
>once|TRBV5-1|TRBD2|TRBJ2-1
CASSYGTSGPRNEQFF
TGCGCCAGCAGCTATGGGACTAGCGGGCCTCGGAATGAGCAGTTCTTC
>once|TRBV12-5|-|TRBJ1-5
CASGLSNQPQHF
TGTGCTAGTGGCCTGAGCAATCAGCCCCAGCATTTT
>-|TRBV10-3|-|TRBJ2-7
CAISESISRYGEQYF
TGTGCCATCAGTGAGTCGATATCTAGATATGGCGAGCAGTACTTC
>-|TRBV28|-|TRBJ2-7
CASSPLNGYEQYF
TGTGCCAGCAGTCCCCTGAACGGCTACGAGCAGTACTTC
>-|TRBV27|-|TRBJ1-2
CASSHDTGGYTF
TGTGCCAGCAGCCACGACACGGGGGGCTACACCTTC
>-|TRBV9|-|TRBJ2-3
CASGGRGKYADTQYF
TGTGCCAGCGGGGGCCGAGGAAAGTACGCAGATACGCAGTATTTT
>-|TRBV7-8|-|TRBJ2-3
CASSPTRGNTDTQYF
TGTGCCAGCAGCCCCACGCGGGGAAACACAGATACGCAGTATTTT
>once|TRBV7-2|TRBD2|TRBJ2-7
CASSLIAGLTYEQYF
TGTGCCAGCAGCTTAATAGCGGGCCTAACCTACGAGCAGTACTTC
>-|TRBV6-6|-|TRBJ2-5
CASSPPTEETQYF
TGTGCCAGCAGTCCCCCGACAGAAGAGACCCAGTACTTC